These T cell receptor beta chains were read from a single sample in a study of a mutant IDH1 vaccine in newly diagnosed glioma. Here immunoSEQ multiplex PCR was the method, and the copy in TCRdb shows in-frame clones only, minus some. The sample lists around 44,000 clones, approximately 80% occurring once. The antigens for these receptors are not known. This sample comprised PBMCs, obtained from a glioma patient whose treatment included an IDH1 peptide vaccine. The receptors were sampled from a middle-aged man with glioma. Each CDR3 is given with its conserved first and last residue. Fields, in order: CDR3 protein, CDR3 DNA, J gene, clone size, V gene, D gene. The D gene is left open where the match is weak. Not all rows give a size; the values are once, few, many and, for expanded clones, a class.

CDR3aa: CASSLGQGTGYGYTF
CDR3nt: TGTGCCAGCAGCTTAGGACAGGGTACGGGGTACGGCTACACCTTC
j_gene: TRBJ1-2
abundance: NA
v_gene: TRBV7-2
d_gene: TRBD1

CDR3aa: CASSRSRQLSYEQYF
CDR3nt: TGTGCCAGCAGCCGAAGCAGACAGCTATCCTACGAGCAGTACTTC
j_gene: TRBJ2-7
abundance: NA
v_gene: TRBV6-1
d_gene: NA

CDR3aa: CASSLFGGSGIEKLFF
CDR3nt: TGTGCCAGCAGCTTGTTTGGGGGATCTGGAATTGAAAAACTGTTTTTT
j_gene: TRBJ1-4
abundance: NA
v_gene: TRBV7-8
d_gene: NA

CDR3aa: CASSYLFAGEQPQHF
CDR3nt: TGTGCCAGCAGTTACCTTTTCGCCGGGGAACAGCCCCAGCATTTT
j_gene: TRBJ1-5
abundance: NA
v_gene: TRBV2
d_gene: NA

CDR3aa: CASSEALSGGSSYEQYF
CDR3nt: TGTGCCAGCAGTGAAGCCCTTAGCGGGGGGAGCTCCTACGAGCAGTACTTC
j_gene: TRBJ2-7
abundance: NA
v_gene: TRBV6-1
d_gene: TRBD2

CDR3aa: CASSQQFSGANVLTF
CDR3nt: TGTGCCAGCAGCCAACAGTTCTCTGGGGCCAACGTCCTGACTTTC
j_gene: TRBJ2-6
abundance: NA
v_gene: TRBV14
d_gene: NA

CDR3aa: CASSLYLGRGYTF
CDR3nt: TGTGCCAGCAGTTTATATTTGGGTCGGGGCTACACCTTC
j_gene: TRBJ1-2
abundance: NA
v_gene: TRBV27
d_gene: NA

CDR3aa: CASSLHDEGNTEAFF
CDR3nt: TGCGCCAGCAGCTTGCACGACGAGGGGAACACTGAAGCTTTCTTT
j_gene: TRBJ1-1
abundance: NA
v_gene: TRBV5-1
d_gene: NA

CDR3aa: CASSQVGGEQFF
CDR3nt: TGCGCCAGCAGCCAAGTAGGAGGAGAGCAGTTCTTC
j_gene: TRBJ2-1
abundance: NA
v_gene: TRBV4-1
d_gene: NA

CDR3aa: CASSIVGRSDRGYTF
CDR3nt: TGTGCCAGTAGTATAGTAGGACGGTCAGATCGTGGCTACACCTTC
j_gene: TRBJ1-2
abundance: NA
v_gene: TRBV19
d_gene: NA

CDR3aa: CASSPAEGYEQYF
CDR3nt: TGTGCCAGCTCACCGGCTGAGGGCTACGAGCAGTACTTC
j_gene: TRBJ2-7
abundance: once
v_gene: TRBV18
d_gene: NA

CDR3aa: CASRLGQGVMGEQFF
CDR3nt: TGTGCCAGCAGGTTGGGACAGGGGGTCATGGGGGAGCAGTTCTTC
j_gene: TRBJ2-1
abundance: once
v_gene: TRBV2
d_gene: TRBD1

CDR3aa: CAWGRTYNEQFF
CDR3nt: TGTGCCTGGGGGCGAACCTACAATGAGCAGTTCTTC
j_gene: TRBJ2-1
abundance: NA
v_gene: TRBV30
d_gene: NA

CDR3aa: CASSLSGAPDGELFF
CDR3nt: TGTGCCAGCAGCTTGAGCGGGGCCCCAGACGGGGAGCTGTTTTTT
j_gene: TRBJ2-2
abundance: NA
v_gene: TRBV7-9
d_gene: TRBD2